This TCR beta chain was obtained from a study of CD8 T cells in Susac syndrome. From germline, CDR1 is LNHNV and CDR2 YYDKDF (reference sequence). V was clipped by 0 bases and J by 0 bases, with 12 bases between them. The CDR3 consists of 17 residues. Random hexamers were used to reverse transcribe 0.5 to 1 ug of RNA. The amplification used immunoSEQ multiplex PCR on TCR beta CDR3; it spanned 54 Vbeta and 13 Jbeta. TCRdb redid the calling of the immunoSEQ multiplex PCR reads with MiXCR, one entry per CDR3 protein. The sample shows roughly 130,000 distinct CDR3 sequences, about 94% of them seen only once. TCR beta sequencing covered blood CD8+ and CD4+ T cells. About this clonotype: As yet, its antigen is unknown.

Findings and limits, study-wide: It was acknowledged in the study that the number of individuals who were included in its TCR sequencing and HLA analysis was relatively small.

Sequencing used CD4+ T cells from PBMCs. The TCR originated in a human donor with multiple sclerosis. This chain links TRBV15 with TRBJ2-4; D is ambiguous. The CDR3 nucleotides read TGTGCCACCAGCAGAGAATGGATGGGTCTAGCCAAAAACATTCAGTACTTC. Amino acids: CATSREWMGLAKNIQYF.